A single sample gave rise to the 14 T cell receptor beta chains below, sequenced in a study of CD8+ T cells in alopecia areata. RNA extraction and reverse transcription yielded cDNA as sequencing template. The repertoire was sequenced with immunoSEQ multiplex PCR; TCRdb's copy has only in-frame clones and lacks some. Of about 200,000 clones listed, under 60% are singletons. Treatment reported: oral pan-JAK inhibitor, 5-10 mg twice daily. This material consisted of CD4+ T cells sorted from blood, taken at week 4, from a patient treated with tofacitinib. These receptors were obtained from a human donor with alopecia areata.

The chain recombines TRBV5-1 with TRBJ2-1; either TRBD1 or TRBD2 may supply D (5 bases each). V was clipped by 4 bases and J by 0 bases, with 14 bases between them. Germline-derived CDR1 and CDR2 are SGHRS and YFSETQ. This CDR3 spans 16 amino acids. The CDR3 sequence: CASSPGTVPSYNEQFF. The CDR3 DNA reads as TGCGCCAGCAGCCCCGGGACCGTCCCCTCCTACAATGAGCAGTTCTTC. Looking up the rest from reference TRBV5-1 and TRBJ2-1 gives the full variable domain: KAGVTQTPRYLIKTRGQQVTLSCSPISGHRSVSWYQQTPGQGLQFLFEYFSETQRNKGNFPGRFSGRQFSNSRSEMNVSTLELGDSALYLCASSPGTVPSYNEQFFGPGTRLTVL.

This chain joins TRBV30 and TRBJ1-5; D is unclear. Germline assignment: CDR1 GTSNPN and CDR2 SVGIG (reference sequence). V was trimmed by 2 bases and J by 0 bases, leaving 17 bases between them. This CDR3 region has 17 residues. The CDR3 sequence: CAWSIGHGTYSNQPQHF. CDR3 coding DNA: TGTGCCTGGAGTATCGGGCACGGAACTTATAGCAATCAGCCCCAGCATTTT. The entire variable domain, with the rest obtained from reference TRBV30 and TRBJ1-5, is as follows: SQTIHQWPATLVQPVGSPLSLECTVEGTSNPNLYWYRQAAGRGLQLLFYSVGIGQISSEVPQNLSASRPQDRQFILSSKKLLLSDSGFYLCAWSIGHGTYSNQPQHFGDGTRLSIL.

The CDR3 region has the DNA TGTGCCAGCAGGGCGCAGAGCTCCTATAATTCACCCCTCCACTTT. Protein product: CASRAQSSYNSPLHF. V usage is TRBV27 and J usage is TRBJ1-6; D is undetermined. The CDR3 contains 15 residues. V lost 6 bases, J lost 0 bases, and 9 bases lay in between. Germline values: CDR1 MNHEY, CDR2 SMNVEV (reference sequence).

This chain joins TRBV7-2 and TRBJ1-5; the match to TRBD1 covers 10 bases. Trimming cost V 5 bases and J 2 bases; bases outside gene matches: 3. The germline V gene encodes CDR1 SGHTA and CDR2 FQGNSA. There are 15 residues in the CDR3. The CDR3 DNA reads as TGTGCCAGCAGCCGCGGGACAGGGGGCAATCAGCCCCAGCATTTT. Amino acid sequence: CASSRGTGGNQPQHF.

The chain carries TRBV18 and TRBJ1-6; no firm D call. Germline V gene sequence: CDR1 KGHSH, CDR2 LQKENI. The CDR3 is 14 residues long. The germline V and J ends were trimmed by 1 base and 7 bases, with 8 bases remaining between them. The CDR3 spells CASSPRTGNSPLHF. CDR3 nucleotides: TGTGCCAGCTCACCACGCACGGGGAATTCACCCCTCCACTTT.

CDR3 DNA: TGTGCCAGCAGAGAGGAAGCCCGACCCTCGGAGACCCAGTACTTC. This gives the protein CASREEARPSETQYF. V gene TRBV2 combines with J gene TRBJ2-5; D is uncertain. The CDR3 covers 15 residues. Trimming took off 6 bases at V and 5 bases at J, with 19 bases between the two ends. Germline V CDR1 and CDR2: SNHLY, FYNNEI.

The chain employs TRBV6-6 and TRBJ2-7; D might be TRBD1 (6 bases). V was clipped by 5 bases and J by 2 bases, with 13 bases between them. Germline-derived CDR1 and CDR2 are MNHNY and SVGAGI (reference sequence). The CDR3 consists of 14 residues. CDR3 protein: CASSPGTPAYEQYF. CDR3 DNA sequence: TGTGCCAGCAGTCCCGGGACACCAGCCTACGAGCAGTACTTC.

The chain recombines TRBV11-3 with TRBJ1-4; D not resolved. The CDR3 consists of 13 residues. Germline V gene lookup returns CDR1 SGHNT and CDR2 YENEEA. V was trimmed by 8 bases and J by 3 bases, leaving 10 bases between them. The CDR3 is CASSWNANEKLFF. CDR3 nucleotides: TGTGCCAGCTCCTGGAATGCTAATGAAAAACTGTTTTTT.

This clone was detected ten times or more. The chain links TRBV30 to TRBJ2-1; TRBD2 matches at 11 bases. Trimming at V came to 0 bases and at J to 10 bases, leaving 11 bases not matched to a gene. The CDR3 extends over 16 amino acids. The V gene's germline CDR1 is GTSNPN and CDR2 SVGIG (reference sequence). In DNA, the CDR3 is TGTGCCTGGAGTGTGCGTGTCGGACTAGCGGGTCAGGAGCAGTTCTTC. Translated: CAWSVRVGLAGQEQFF.

As DNA, the CDR3 is TGCAGCGCCGGATTTATAATCTATGGCTACACCTTC. Protein sequence: CSAGFIIYGYTF. The rearrangement joins TRBV29-1 to TRBJ1-2, with D uncertain. Trimming took off 7 bases at V and 4 bases at J, with 13 bases between the two ends. Germline CDR1 SQVTM, CDR2 ANQGSEA. This CDR3 comprises 12 residues.

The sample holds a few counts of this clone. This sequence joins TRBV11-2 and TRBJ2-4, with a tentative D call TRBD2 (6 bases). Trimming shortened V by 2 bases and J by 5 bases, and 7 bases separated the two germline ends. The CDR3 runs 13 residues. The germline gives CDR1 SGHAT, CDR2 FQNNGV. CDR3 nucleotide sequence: TGTGCCAGCAGCTTAAAGCGGGAAAACATTCAGTACTTC. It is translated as CASSLKRENIQYF. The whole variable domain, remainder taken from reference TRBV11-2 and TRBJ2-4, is EAGVAQSPRYKIIEKRQSVAFWCNPISGHATLYWYQQILGQGPKLLIQFQNNGVVDDSQLPKDRFSAERLKGVDSTLKIQPAKLEDSAVYLCASSLKRENIQYFGAGTRLSVL.

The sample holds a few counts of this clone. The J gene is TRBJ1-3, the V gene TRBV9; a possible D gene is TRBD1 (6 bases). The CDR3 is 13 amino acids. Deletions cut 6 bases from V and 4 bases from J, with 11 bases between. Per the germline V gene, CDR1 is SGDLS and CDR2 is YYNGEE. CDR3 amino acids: CASNQGTGNTIYF. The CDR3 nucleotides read TGTGCCAGCAATCAGGGGACGGGAAACACCATATATTTT.

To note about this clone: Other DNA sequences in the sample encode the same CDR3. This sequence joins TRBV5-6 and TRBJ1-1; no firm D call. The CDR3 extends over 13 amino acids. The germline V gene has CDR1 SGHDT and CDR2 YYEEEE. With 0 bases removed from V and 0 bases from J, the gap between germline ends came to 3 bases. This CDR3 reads CASSLVVNTEAFF. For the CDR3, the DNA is TGTGCCAGCAGCTTGGTGGTGAACACTGAAGCTTTCTTT. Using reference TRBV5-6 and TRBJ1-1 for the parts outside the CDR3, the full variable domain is DAGVTQSPTHLIKTRGQQVTLRCSPKSGHDTVSWYQQALGQGPQFIFQYYEEEERQRGNFPDRFSGHQFPNYSSELNVNALLLGDSALYLCASSLVVNTEAFFGQGTRLTVV.

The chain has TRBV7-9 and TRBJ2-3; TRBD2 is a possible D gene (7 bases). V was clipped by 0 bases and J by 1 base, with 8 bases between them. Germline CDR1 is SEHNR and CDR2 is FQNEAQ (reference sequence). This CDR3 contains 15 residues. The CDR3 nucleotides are TGTGCCAGCAGCTTAGCGCGGGGGCGCACAGATACGCAGTATTTT. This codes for CASSLARGRTDTQYF.